A single sample is the source of the 12 T cell receptor beta chains below, sequenced in a study of patients with pleural tuberculosis. TCRdb re-analysed the reads in MiXCR, keeping a single row per CDR3 protein. The table records around 50,000 distinct CDR3 sequences, about 7.3% of them present only once. The receptors were sampled from a human donor with pleural tuberculosis.

This clonotype was counted ten times or more. The V gene is TRBV20-1, the J gene TRBJ2-1; no clear D. There are 14 residues in the CDR3. Per germline, CDR1 DFQATT and CDR2 SNEGSKA (reference sequence). V was cut by 3 bases and J by 5 bases, with 14 bases left in between. The CDR3 sequence: CSASLRLVHNEQFF. In DNA form, the CDR3 reads TGCAGTGCTAGTTTAAGGCTAGTACACAATGAGCAGTTCTTC.

There are many counts of this clonotype. The chain joins TRBV19 to TRBJ1-4; the match to TRBD1 covers 8 bases. The CDR3 runs 15 residues. Germline CDR1 reads LNHDA; CDR2 reads SQIVND (reference sequence). V lost 3 bases, J lost 4 bases, and 4 bases stayed unmatched. DNA for the CDR3: TGTGCCAGTAGTATGTGGACAGGGAGTAATGAAAAACTGTTTTTT. It encodes CASSMWTGSNEKLFF.

This clonotype occurred many times. CDR3 protein: CASSISVNTEAFF. For the CDR3, the DNA is TGTGCCAGTAGTATTTCCGTGAACACTGAAGCTTTCTTT. The chain has TRBV19 and TRBJ1-1; D is unclear. Germline assignment: CDR1 LNHDA and CDR2 SQIVND (reference sequence). The ends were cut back, 3 bases at V and 0 bases at J, with 5 bases in the middle. The CDR3 runs 13 residues.

This clonotype was counted many times. The J gene is TRBJ2-1, the V gene TRBV12-3 or TRBV12-4; 13 bases are a match to TRBD2. The junction had 3 bases not matched to a gene; V was cut back by 4 bases and J by 0 bases. The CDR3 runs 17 residues. This CDR3 reads CASSSRTSGSSYNEQFF. DNA for the CDR3: TGTGCCAGCAGTTCAAGGACTAGCGGGAGCTCCTACAATGAGCAGTTCTTC.

This clonotype was found many times. This chain uses TRBV5-4 with TRBJ2-3; TRBD1 matches 9 bases. CDR3 length: 17 residues. Losses at the gene ends were 0 bases for V and 5 bases for J; bases not matched to a gene: 10. Germline V gene data show CDR1 as SGHNT and CDR2 as YYREEE (reference sequence). The CDR3 nucleotides read TGTGCCAGCAGCTTGGTGCCGGGACAGGGAGCAGGAGATACGCAGTATTTT. Residues: CASSLVPGQGAGDTQYF.

The chain couples TRBV19 to TRBJ1-5, with TRBD1 matching over 7 bases. Germline V gene data show CDR1 as LNHDA and CDR2 as SQIVND (reference sequence). CDR3 length: 13 amino acids. With 7 bases clipped from V and 4 bases from J, the junction kept 4 bases outside the gene matches. The DNA of the CDR3 is TGTGCCAGTACTCCACAGGGGAATCAGCCCCAGCATTTT. Protein: CASTPQGNQPQHF.

This clonotype was detected ten times or more. J is TRBJ2-1 and V is TRBV20-1, with 9 bases that match TRBD2. The CDR3 length is 15 residues. Unmatched junction bases numbered 8, after V lost 0 bases and J lost 8 bases. Germline-derived CDR1 and CDR2 are DFQATT and SNEGSKA (reference sequence). CDR3 nucleotide sequence: TGCAGTGCTAGAGATATTAGCGGGAGTGTGGATGAGCAGTTCTTC. Amino acid sequence: CSARDISGSVDEQFF.

The DNA for the CDR3 is TGTGCCAGCAGCCAGGGACTAGCGGGAACCTACGAGCAGTACTTC. Translated, it gives CASSQGLAGTYEQYF. J is TRBJ2-7 and V is TRBV3-1; TRBD2 agrees at 13 bases. CDR1 LGHDT and CDR2 YNNKEL come from the germline V gene (reference sequence). The CDR3 runs to 15 residues. V lost 3 bases, J lost 2 bases, and 1 base stayed unmatched.

V is TRBV5-6 and J is TRBJ1-5; TRBD1 might be the D (5 bases). Germline CDR1 is SGHDT and CDR2 is YYEEEE. The CDR3 spans 14 residues. V was pared by 0 bases and J by 3 bases, with 7 bases between. The CDR3 spells CASSLVTDNQPQHF. CDR3 DNA: TGTGCCAGCAGCTTGGTGACAGACAATCAGCCCCAGCATTTT. Filled out from reference TRBV5-6 and TRBJ1-5, the complete variable domain reads DAGVTQSPTHLIKTRGQQVTLRCSPKSGHDTVSWYQQALGQGPQFIFQYYEEEERQRGNFPDRFSGHQFPNYSSELNVNALLLGDSALYLCASSLVTDNQPQHFGDGTRLSIL.

This clonotype came up a few times. The J gene is TRBJ2-7, the V gene TRBV2; 11 bases line up with TRBD2. V dropped 7 bases and J dropped 12; count of bases not matched to a gene: 11. This CDR3 spans 13 amino acids. The germline gives CDR1 SNHLY, CDR2 FYNNEI. The CDR3: CASIKVLAGAAYF. The CDR3 nucleotides are TGTGCCAGCATAAAAGTACTAGCGGGAGCCGCGTACTTC.

This clonotype was recorded at least ten times. The chain carries TRBV11-2 and TRBJ2-1, with D unclear. Trimming cost V 4 bases and J 4 bases, with 14 bases left between them. This CDR3 is 15 amino acids long. Germline V gives CDR1 SGHAT, CDR2 FQNNGV. CDR3 loop: CASSSTSGPYNEQFF. DNA for the CDR3: TGTGCCAGCAGCTCTACTTCCGGCCCTTACAATGAGCAGTTCTTC.

This clonotype was counted many times. V gene TRBV6-4 combines with J gene TRBJ1-3; D is unclear. CDR1 is MRHNA, CDR2 SNTAGT, per germline. V was shortened by 6 bases and J by 4 bases, with 10 bases between the two germline ends. The CDR3 loop spans 13 amino acids. The CDR3: CASSDNRGNTIYF. CDR3 coding DNA: TGTGCCAGCAGCGACAACAGAGGAAACACCATATATTTT.